The 30 T cell receptor beta chains in this list originate from one sample, sequenced in a study of blood T cell repertoires in COVID-19. Clones were sequenced by immunoSEQ multiplex PCR, and TCRdb holds only the in-frame ones, with some missing. The sample has tens of thousands of clones; about nine tenths are singletons. Sample: peripheral blood. Receptors originate from a woman aged 80 or older with active COVID-19.

The chain links TRBV5-1 to TRBJ2-2, with D maybe TRBD2 (6 bases). The germline V gene has CDR1 SGHRS and CDR2 YFSETQ. The V end was cut by 4 bases, the J end by 4 bases, with 14 bases between. There are 15 residues in the CDR3. The CDR3 spells CASSPQGLSTGELFF. DNA for the CDR3: TGCGCCAGCAGCCCCCAGGGACTTTCCACCGGGGAGCTGTTTTTT.

V gene TRBV7-9 combines with J gene TRBJ1-6, with 10 nucleotides matching TRBD1. With 5 bases clipped from V and 9 bases from J, the junction kept 4 bases outside the gene matches. This CDR3 contains 14 residues. Germline CDR1 reads SEHNR; CDR2 reads FQNEAQ (reference sequence). DNA of the CDR3: TGTGCCAGCAGCCCAGGGACAGGGGTTTCACCCCTCCACTTT. Amino acid sequence: CASSPGTGVSPLHF.

The chain recombines TRBV21-1 with TRBJ1-5; the DNA was not compared with TRBD1, the D call given in the table. TRBV21-1 is designated a pseudogene. The CDR3 is 15 residues long. The CDR3 reads CASSRTDSRNQPQHF. The CDR3 DNA follows: TGTGCCAGCAGCAGAACCGACAGTCGGAATCAGCCCCAGCATTTT.

The genes are TRBV3-1 (or the pseudogene TRBV3-2) and TRBJ2-1; D remains unclear. This CDR3 is 13 amino acids long. Germline CDR1 and CDR2: LGHDT and YNNKEL (reference sequence). V was clipped by 4 bases and J by 0 bases, with 4 bases between them. CDR3 sequence reads: CASSPYSYNEQFF. The CDR3, as DNA: TGTGCCAGCAGCCCTTACTCCTACAATGAGCAGTTCTTC.

The chain joins TRBV19 to TRBJ2-3; weak D call: TRBD1 (5 bases). The length of the CDR3 is 15 residues. Looked up from germline, CDR1 is LNHDA and CDR2 is SQIVND (reference sequence). V lost 1 base and J 3 bases, leaving 11 bases between the germline ends. DNA of the CDR3: TGTGCCAGTAGTATAGGACAGACGGTGACAGATACGCAGTATTTT. This codes for CASSIGQTVTDTQYF.

V usage is TRBV6-5 and J usage is TRBJ1-2; 8 bases are shared with TRBD1. This CDR3 is 15 amino acids long. The V segment lost 0 bases and the J segment 8 bases; nucleotides outside the gene matches: 8. Looked up from germline, CDR1 is MNHEY and CDR2 is SVGAGI. The CDR3 loop is CASSYSRSDRDGYTF. In DNA, the CDR3 is TGTGCCAGCAGTTACTCGAGGTCGGACAGGGACGGCTACACCTTC.

The chain combines TRBV7-9 with TRBJ2-7; 9 bases fit TRBD1. Germline assignment: CDR1 SEHNR and CDR2 FQNEAQ (reference sequence). With V trimmed by 8 bases and J by 3 bases, 8 bases remained unmatched. This CDR3 contains 14 residues. The CDR3 protein is CASASGQGVYEQYF. The CDR3 DNA sequence: TGTGCCAGCGCCTCGGGACAGGGTGTCTACGAGCAGTACTTC.

This chain uses TRBV24-1 with TRBJ2-5; 9 bases are a match to TRBD1. Germline V CDR1 and CDR2: KGHDR, SFDVKD. The trim removed 4 bases at V and 5 bases at J, leaving 7 bases unmatched. The CDR3 sequence is 15 residues long. As DNA, the CDR3 is TGTGCCACCAGTGACTCCACAGGGGGCCGGGAGACCCAGTACTTC. It is translated as CATSDSTGGRETQYF.

The CDR3 DNA sequence: TGCGCCAGCAGCTTCGGACAGGGAAGTGGCTACACCTTC. Its protein product is CASSFGQGSGYTF. This chain connects TRBV5-1 to TRBJ1-2, with 8 bases aligning to TRBD1. Germline lookup yields CDR1 SGHRS and CDR2 YFSETQ. This CDR3 is 13 amino acids long. V shed 2 bases and J 7 bases; nucleotides not matched to a gene: 4.

The chain is built from TRBV5-5 and TRBJ2-7; a weak D match, TRBD1 (5 bases). Germline V gene data show CDR1 as SGHKS and CDR2 as YYEKEE (reference sequence). The CDR3 has 14 amino acids. V lost 0 bases, J lost 1 base, and 8 bases lay in between. For the CDR3, the DNA is TGTGCCAGCAGCTTGGGAAGGGGATCCTACGAGCAGTACTTC. This gives the protein CASSLGRGSYEQYF.

The chain links TRBV5-6 to TRBJ1-2; no clear D gene. V dropped 1 base and J dropped 7 bases, with 8 bases sitting between them. CDR1 is SGHDT, CDR2 YYEEEE, per germline. This CDR3 has 12 amino acids. The chain's CDR3 is CASSLLFRGYTF. The CDR3 DNA is TGTGCCAGCAGCTTGTTGTTTCGTGGCTACACCTTC.

This clone appeared a single time. This rearrangement joins TRBV6-5 to TRBJ1-2; D remains unclear. V lost 6 bases to trimming and J lost 2 bases, with 16 bases between them. The CDR3 spans 15 residues. CDR1 and CDR2 from the germline V gene are MNHEY and SVGAGI. The chain's CDR3 is CASRNGIAPNYGYTF. The CDR3 DNA is TGTGCCAGCAGGAACGGAATAGCCCCAAACTATGGCTACACCTTC.

The J gene is TRBJ2-3, the V gene TRBV7-2; 9 nucleotides match TRBD1. The CDR3 covers 17 residues. The V gene's germline CDR1 is SGHTA and CDR2 FQGNSA. V lost 2 bases to trimming and J lost 5 bases; unmatched junction nucleotides: 11. Written as DNA, the CDR3 is TGTGCCAGCAGCTTAAACCCGGGACAGGGTGTTAGAGATACGCAGTATTTT. Translating it yields CASSLNPGQGVRDTQYF. The whole variable domain, filled in from reference TRBV7-2 and TRBJ2-3, reads GAGVSQSPSNKVTEKGKDVELRCDPISGHTALYWYRQSLGQGLEFLIYFQGNSAPDKSGLPSDRFSAERTGGSVSTLTIQRTQQEDSAVYLCASSLNPGQGVRDTQYFGPGTRLTVL.

The chain has TRBV7-2 and TRBJ2-5; perhaps TRBD1 as D (6 bases). The CDR3 runs to 14 residues. With 5 bases removed from V and 1 base from J, the gap between germline ends came to 11 bases. Germline values: CDR1 SGHTA, CDR2 FQGNSA. CDR3: CASSAQQGQETQYF. The DNA for the CDR3 is TGTGCCAGCAGCGCTCAACAGGGCCAAGAGACCCAGTACTTC. Supplemented by reference TRBV7-2 and TRBJ2-5, the full variable domain reads GAGVSQSPSNKVTEKGKDVELRCDPISGHTALYWYRQSLGQGLEFLIYFQGNSAPDKSGLPSDRFSAERTGGSVSTLTIQRTQQEDSAVYLCASSAQQGQETQYFGPGTRLLVL.

V is TRBV6-5 and J is TRBJ2-3; unclear D gene. V was clipped by 4 bases and J by 0 bases, with 5 bases between them. The CDR3 has 13 residues. Germline CDR1 reads MNHEY; CDR2 reads SVGAGI. The CDR3 sequence is CASSLASTDTQYF. The CDR3 DNA reads TGTGCCAGCAGTTTGGCTAGCACAGATACGCAGTATTTT.

This clone was counted a single time. CDR3 protein: CASSQQGSDTQYF. The CDR3 DNA reads TGCGCCAGCAGCCAACAGGGTTCAGATACGCAGTATTTT. The chain uses TRBV4-3 and TRBJ2-3; tentative D call: TRBD1 (5 bases). This CDR3 contains 13 residues. Germline CDR1 and CDR2: LGHNA and YSLEER. V lost 2 bases and J 4 bases, leaving 7 bases between the germline ends.

The chain employs TRBV3-1 (or the pseudogene TRBV3-2) and TRBJ1-3; D is ambiguous. With 4 bases removed from V and 4 bases from J, the gap between germline ends came to 11 bases. The length of the CDR3 is 14 residues. CDR1 is LGHDT, CDR2 YNNKEL, per germline (reference sequence). The CDR3: CASSPSWRGNTIYF. The CDR3 DNA reads as TGTGCCAGCAGCCCCAGTTGGAGAGGAAACACCATATATTTT.

The gene calls are TRBV24-1 and TRBJ2-1; the D gene is possibly TRBD1 (6 bases). The germline V and J ends were trimmed by 4 bases and 8 bases, with 14 bases remaining between them. Per the germline V gene, CDR1 is KGHDR and CDR2 is SFDVKD. CDR3 size: 14 residues. For the CDR3, the DNA is TGTGCCACCAGTGACCCCGCTAGGGGGTATGAGCAGTTCTTC. This codes for CATSDPARGYEQFF.

This chain joins TRBV4-3 and TRBJ2-3; TRBD2 matches 10 bases. This CDR3 has 16 residues. The V gene's germline CDR1 is LGHNA and CDR2 YSLEER. The ends lost 1 base at V and 1 base at J; junction bases unmatched: 2. CDR3 nucleotides: TGCGCCAGCAGCCAAGCTCTAGCGGGGGGCACAGATACGCAGTATTTT. Translation: CASSQALAGGTDTQYF.

The sample holds one count of this clone. The chain joins TRBV7-2 to TRBJ2-7, with a possible D match to TRBD2 (6 bases). Trimming removed 1 base from V and 10 bases from J, with 17 bases in between. This CDR3 comprises 14 residues. CDR1 SGHTA and CDR2 FQGNSA come from the germline V gene. CDR3 region: CASSLEAGRGSQYF. The CDR3 nucleotides read TGTGCCAGCAGCTTAGAAGCGGGTCGGGGGTCCCAGTACTTC.

The rearrangement links TRBV28 to TRBJ2-3, with 8 bases lining up with TRBD1. This CDR3 has 15 residues. J lost 1 base, V lost 5 bases, and 5 bases had no gene match. Per germline, CDR1 MDHEN and CDR2 SYDVKM. In nucleotides, the CDR3 is TGTGCCAGCAGTCTACCGGGACAGGGCACAGATACGCAGTATTTT. Its protein product is CASSLPGQGTDTQYF. Complete variable domain (other parts from reference TRBV28 and TRBJ2-3): DVKVTQSSRYLVKRTGEKVFLECVQDMDHENMFWYRQDPGLGLRLIYFSYDVKMKEKGDIPEGYSVSREKKERFSLILESASTNQTSMYLCASSLPGQGTDTQYFGPGTRLTVL.

The rearrangement uses TRBV7-2 and TRBJ2-7, with D unresolved. The germline gives CDR1 SGHTA, CDR2 FQGNSA. V was pared by 1 base and J by 5 bases, with 15 bases between. The CDR3 spans 15 residues. CDR3 coding DNA: TGTGCCAGCAGCTTAGGTACTGTTTTTGTCCACGAGCAGTACTTC. This translates into CASSLGTVFVHEQYF.

V usage is TRBV5-1 and J usage is TRBJ2-1; TRBD2 aligns across 10 bases. The J segment lost 5 bases and the V segment lost 8 bases, leaving 10 bases of the junction unmatched. The length of the CDR3 is 15 residues. The germline CDR1 and CDR2 sequences are SGHRS and YFSETQ. CDR3 in amino acids: CASNQGTSVDNEQFF. CDR3 in DNA: TGCGCCAGTAATCAGGGGACTAGCGTTGACAATGAGCAGTTCTTC.

The chain joins TRBV25-1 to TRBJ2-7; D may be TRBD1 (6 bases). The CDR3 has 11 amino acids. With 6 bases removed from V and 3 bases from J, the gap between germline ends came to 6 bases. CDR1 is MGHDK, CDR2 SYGVNS, per germline. The CDR3 loop reads CASSRGYEQYF. In DNA, the CDR3 is TGTGCCAGCAGCAGGGGCTACGAGCAGTACTTC.

The V call is TRBV2, the J call TRBJ2-7, with 13 bases aligning to TRBD2. Germline CDR1 reads SNHLY; CDR2 reads FYNNEI. V shed 3 bases, J shed 5 bases, and the junction held 4 bases outside the gene matches. The CDR3 is 15 residues long. In DNA form, the CDR3 reads TGTGCCAGCAGTGATAGGACTAGCGGGAGCAACGAGCAGTACTTC. This sequence encodes CASSDRTSGSNEQYF.

The rearrangement links TRBV4-1 to TRBJ1-1; D gene uncertain. The CDR3 is made up of 13 amino acids. Trimming took 1 base from V and 9 from J, leaving 12 bases between them. Germline values: CDR1 MGHRA, CDR2 YSYEKL. Here the CDR3 DNA reads TGCGCCAGCAGCCAAGTAGTCGGGGTCCAAGCTTTCTTT. This codes for CASSQVVGVQAFF.

A single count supports this clone. J is TRBJ2-2 and V is TRBV7-2; 8 bases agree with TRBD2. This CDR3 has 16 amino acids. After removal of 3 bases from V and 1 base from J, the junction contained 4 bases not matched to a gene. CDR1 is SGHTA and CDR2 is FQGNSA in the germline V gene. This CDR3 reads CASSFILAGNTGELFF. The CDR3 DNA reads TGTGCCAGCAGCTTTATTCTAGCGGGGAACACCGGGGAGCTGTTTTTT. Full variable domain (rest looked up from reference TRBV7-2 and TRBJ2-2): GAGVSQSPSNKVTEKGKDVELRCDPISGHTALYWYRQSLGQGLEFLIYFQGNSAPDKSGLPSDRFSAERTGGSVSTLTIQRTQQEDSAVYLCASSFILAGNTGELFFGEGSRLTVL.

The V and J genes are TRBV5-6 and TRBJ1-4; the match to TRBD1 covers 7 bases. The CDR3 loop spans 14 amino acids. The V segment lost 0 bases and the J segment 4 bases; nucleotides outside the gene matches: 0. Germline CDR1 is SGHDT and CDR2 is YYEEEE. DNA of the CDR3: TGTGCCAGCAGCTTGGGGGACAGTAATGAAAAACTGTTTTTT. This codes for CASSLGDSNEKLFF.

The chain carries TRBV6-2 or TRBV6-3 and TRBJ2-7; TRBD2 is a possible D gene (5 bases). CDR1 is MNHEY and CDR2 is SVGEGT in the germline V gene. Deletions cut 4 bases from V and 0 bases from J, with 16 bases between. The CDR3 consists of 16 residues. CDR3 in amino acids: CASSSPGIRSSYEQYF. The CDR3 nucleotides are TGTGCCAGCAGTTCCCCGGGAATTCGGAGCTCCTACGAGCAGTACTTC.

The chain is built from TRBV7-8 and TRBJ2-6; 7 bases match TRBD1. With V trimmed by 3 bases and J by 0 bases, 2 bases remained unmatched. There are 16 residues in the CDR3. Germline CDR1 SGHVS, CDR2 FQNEAQ. The DNA of the CDR3 is TGTGCCAGCAGCTTGGGACAGATCTCTGGGGCCAACGTCCTGACTTTC. Its protein is CASSLGQISGANVLTF.